Below are 2 T cell receptor beta chains sequenced from a single sample in a study of blood T cell repertoires in COVID-19. Method: immunoSEQ multiplex PCR; TCRdb's copy keeps in-frame clones and lacks some. Among more than 150,000 clones, around nine tenths were seen once, and the ten largest hold approximately 0.5%. Sequencing input: peripheral blood. Receptors were obtained from a man in his fifties or sixties with COVID-19, enrolled during active disease.

The CDR3 DNA sequence: TGTGCCAGTAAACGGGATAACACAGATACGCAGTATTTT. Translated, it gives CASKRDNTDTQYF. The V call is TRBV19, the J call TRBJ2-3; tentative D call: TRBD2 (5 bases). Trimming stripped 7 bases from V and 2 bases from J, with 10 bases between. The CDR3 loop spans 13 amino acids. The V gene's germline CDR1 is LNHDA and CDR2 SQIVND (reference sequence).

This rearrangement joins TRBV7-6 to TRBJ2-7; a possible D gene is TRBD1 (5 bases). Per the germline V gene, CDR1 is SGHVS and CDR2 is FNYEAQ. Deletions cut 1 base from V and 0 bases from J, with 10 bases between. This CDR3 has 15 amino acids. The CDR3 sequence is CASSLVVGDSYEQYF. In nucleotides, the CDR3 is TGTGCCAGCAGCTTAGTAGTAGGGGACTCCTACGAGCAGTACTTC.